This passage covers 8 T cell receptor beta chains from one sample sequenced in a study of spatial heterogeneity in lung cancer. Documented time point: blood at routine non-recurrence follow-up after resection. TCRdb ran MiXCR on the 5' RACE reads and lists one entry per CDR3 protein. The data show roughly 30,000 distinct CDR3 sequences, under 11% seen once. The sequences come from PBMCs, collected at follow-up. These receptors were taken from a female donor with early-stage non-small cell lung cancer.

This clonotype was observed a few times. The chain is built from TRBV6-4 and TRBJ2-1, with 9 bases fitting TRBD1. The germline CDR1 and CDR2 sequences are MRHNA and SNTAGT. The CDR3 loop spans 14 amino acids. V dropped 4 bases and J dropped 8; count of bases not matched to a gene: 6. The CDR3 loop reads CASSGGQGLDEQFF. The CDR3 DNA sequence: TGTGCCAGCAGTGGGGGACAGGGCCTCGATGAGCAGTTCTTC.

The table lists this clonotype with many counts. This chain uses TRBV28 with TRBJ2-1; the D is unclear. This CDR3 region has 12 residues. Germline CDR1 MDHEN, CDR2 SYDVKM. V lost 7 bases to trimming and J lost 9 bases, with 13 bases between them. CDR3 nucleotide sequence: TGTGCCAGCATCAGAGGACCCGGTGAGCAGTTCTTC. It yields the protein CASIRGPGEQFF. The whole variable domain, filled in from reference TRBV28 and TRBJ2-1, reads DVKVTQSSRYLVKRTGEKVFLECVQDMDHENMFWYRQDPGLGLRLIYFSYDVKMKEKGDIPEGYSVSREKKERFSLILESASTNQTSMYLCASIRGPGEQFFGPGTRLTVL.

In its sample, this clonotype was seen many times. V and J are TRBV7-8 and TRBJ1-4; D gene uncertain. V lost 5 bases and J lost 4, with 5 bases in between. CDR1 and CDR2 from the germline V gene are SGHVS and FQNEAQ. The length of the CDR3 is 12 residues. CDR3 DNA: TGTGCCAGCAGCCGACTTAATGAAAAACTGTTTTTT. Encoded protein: CASSRLNEKLFF.

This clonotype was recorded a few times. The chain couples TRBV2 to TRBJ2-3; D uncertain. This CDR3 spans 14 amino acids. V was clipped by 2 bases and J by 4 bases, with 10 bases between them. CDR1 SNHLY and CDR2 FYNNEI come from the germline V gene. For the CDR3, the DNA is TGTGCCAGCAGTGAATGGCCAGACGCAGATACGCAGTATTTT. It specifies CASSEWPDADTQYF. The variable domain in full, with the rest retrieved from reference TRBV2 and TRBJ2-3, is EPEVTQTPSHQVTQMGQEVILRCVPISNHLYFYWYRQILGQKVEFLVSFYNNEISEKSEIFDDQFSVERPDGSNFTLKIRSTKLEDSAMYFCASSEWPDADTQYFGPGTRLTVL.

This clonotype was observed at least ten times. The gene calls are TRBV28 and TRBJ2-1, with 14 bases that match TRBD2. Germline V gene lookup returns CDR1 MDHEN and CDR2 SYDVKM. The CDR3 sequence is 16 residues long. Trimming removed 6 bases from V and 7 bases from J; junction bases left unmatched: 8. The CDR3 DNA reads TGTGCCAGCAGCTCCGGACTAGCGGGGGGTCGGAATGAGCAGTTCTTC. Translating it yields CASSSGLAGGRNEQFF.

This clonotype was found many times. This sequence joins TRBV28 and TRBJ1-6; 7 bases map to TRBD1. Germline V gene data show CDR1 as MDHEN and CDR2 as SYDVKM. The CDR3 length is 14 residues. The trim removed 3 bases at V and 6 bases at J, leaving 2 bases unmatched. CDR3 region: CASSLGQSNSPLHF. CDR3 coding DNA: TGTGCCAGCAGTTTGGGACAGAGTAATTCACCCCTCCACTTT.

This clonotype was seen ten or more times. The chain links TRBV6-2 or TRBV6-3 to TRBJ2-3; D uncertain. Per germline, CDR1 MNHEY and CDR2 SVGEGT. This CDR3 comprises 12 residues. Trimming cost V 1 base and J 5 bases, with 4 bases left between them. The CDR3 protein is CASSYFGDTQYF. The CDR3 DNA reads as TGTGCCAGCAGTTACTTTGGAGATACGCAGTATTTT.

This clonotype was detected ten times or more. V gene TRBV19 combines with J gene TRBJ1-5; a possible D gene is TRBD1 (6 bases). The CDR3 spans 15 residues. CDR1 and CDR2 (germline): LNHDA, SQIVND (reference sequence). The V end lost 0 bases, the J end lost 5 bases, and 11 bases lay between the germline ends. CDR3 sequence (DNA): TGTGCCAGTAGTATAGACGCGGGACAACATCAGCCCCAGCATTTT. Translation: CASSIDAGQHQPQHF.